This TCR beta chain was found in a study of blood T cell repertoires in COVID-19. Trimming took 8 bases from V and 5 from J, leaving 12 bases between them. The CDR3 runs 12 residues. Method: immunoSEQ multiplex PCR; TCRdb's copy keeps in-frame clones and lacks some. The repertoire holds approximately 440,000 clones, with 87% as singletons. Sequences were obtained from PBMCs or T cells enriched from blood (not recorded which). V and J are TRBV12-3 or TRBV12-4 and TRBJ1-1; no definite D call. The sequence was collected from a woman in her late teens or twenties who had recovered from COVID-19. In nucleotides, the CDR3 is TGTGCCAGCTCGGTCGGTAAGACTGAAGCTTTCTTT. Its protein is CASSVGKTEAFF.